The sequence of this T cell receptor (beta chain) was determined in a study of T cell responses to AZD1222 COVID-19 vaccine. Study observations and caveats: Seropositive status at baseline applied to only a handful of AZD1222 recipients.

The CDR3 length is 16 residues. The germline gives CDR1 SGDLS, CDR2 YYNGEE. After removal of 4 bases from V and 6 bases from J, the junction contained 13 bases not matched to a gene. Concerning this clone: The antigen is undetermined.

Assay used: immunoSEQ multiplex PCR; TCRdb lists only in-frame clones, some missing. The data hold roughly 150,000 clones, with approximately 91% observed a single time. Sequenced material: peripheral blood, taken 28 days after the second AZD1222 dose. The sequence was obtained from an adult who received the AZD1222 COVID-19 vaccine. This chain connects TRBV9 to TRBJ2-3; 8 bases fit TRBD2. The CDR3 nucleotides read TGTGCCAGCAGCCTTACCGGGACTAGGGTGGGGGATACGCAGTATTTT. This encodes CASSLTGTRVGDTQYF. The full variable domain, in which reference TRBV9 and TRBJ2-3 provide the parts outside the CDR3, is DSGVTQTPKHLITATGQRVTLRCSPRSGDLSVYWYQQSLDQGLQFLIQYYNGEERAKGNILERFSAQQFPDLHSELNLSSLELGDSALYFCASSLTGTRVGDTQYFGPGTRLTVL.